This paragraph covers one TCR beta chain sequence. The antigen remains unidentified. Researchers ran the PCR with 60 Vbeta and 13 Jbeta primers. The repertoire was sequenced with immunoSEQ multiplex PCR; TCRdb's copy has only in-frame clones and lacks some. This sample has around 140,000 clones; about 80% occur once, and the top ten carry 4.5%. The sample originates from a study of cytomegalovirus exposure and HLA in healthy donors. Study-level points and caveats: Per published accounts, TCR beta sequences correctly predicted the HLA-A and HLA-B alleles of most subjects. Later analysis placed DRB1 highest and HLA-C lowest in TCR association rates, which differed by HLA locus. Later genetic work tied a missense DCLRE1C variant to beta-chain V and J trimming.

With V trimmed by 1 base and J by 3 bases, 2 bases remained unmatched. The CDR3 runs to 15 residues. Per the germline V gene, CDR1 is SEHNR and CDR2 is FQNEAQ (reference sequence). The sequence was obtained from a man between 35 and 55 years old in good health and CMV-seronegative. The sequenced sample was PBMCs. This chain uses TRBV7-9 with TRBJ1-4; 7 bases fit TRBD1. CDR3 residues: CASSLGGQPNEKLFF. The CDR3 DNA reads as TGTGCCAGCAGCTTAGGGGGACAGCCTAATGAAAAACTGTTTTTT.